The 29 T cell receptor beta chains given below trace back to one sample, sequenced in a study of blood T cell repertoires in COVID-19. Here immunoSEQ multiplex PCR was the method, and the copy in TCRdb shows in-frame clones only, minus some. The sample yields about 99,000 clones, around 79% seen once. Sequencing was performed on peripheral blood. These receptors were taken from a woman older than 75 with active or convalescent COVID-19.

This clone was seen just once. The chain recombines TRBV9 with TRBJ2-1, with 7 bases matching TRBD2. This CDR3 is 14 amino acids long. Germline-derived CDR1 and CDR2 are SGDLS and YYNGEE. V dropped 1 base and J dropped 8; count of bases not matched to a gene: 6. CDR3 in amino acids: CASSVLGLKDEQFF. The CDR3 nucleotides read TGTGCCAGCAGCGTATTGGGACTAAAGGATGAGCAGTTCTTC.

The CDR3 sequence is CASSLGGGANNEQFF. CDR3 in DNA: TGCGCCAGCAGCTTGGGTGGTGGAGCTAACAATGAGCAGTTCTTC. The chain uses TRBV5-1 and TRBJ2-1; D not certain. The germline CDR1 and CDR2 sequences are SGHRS and YFSETQ. The CDR3 has 15 amino acids. V was cut by 0 bases and J by 5 bases, with 12 bases left in between.

The chain recombines TRBV4-1 with TRBJ2-5; TRBD1 might be the D (5 bases). Germline V lookup: CDR1 MGHRA, CDR2 YSYEKL. Trimming stripped 1 base from V and 4 bases from J, with 10 bases between. The CDR3 covers 14 residues. The CDR3 DNA is TGCGCCAGCAGCCAAGGTCTAGGGGCAGAGACCCAGTACTTC. Translating it yields CASSQGLGAETQYF.

The chain joins TRBV18 to TRBJ2-3; 9 bases align to TRBD2. Per the germline V gene, CDR1 is KGHSH and CDR2 is LQKENI. The junction had 8 bases not matched to a gene; V was cut back by 6 bases and J by 1 base. The CDR3 runs 16 residues. The CDR3 region has the DNA TGTGCCAGCTCGCCCGAACTAGCGGGTGGCACAGATACGCAGTATTTT. Residues: CASSPELAGGTDTQYF.

The chain uses TRBV2 and TRBJ2-1, with 9 nucleotides matching TRBD1. The V gene's germline CDR1 is SNHLY and CDR2 FYNNEI. The CDR3 totals 16 residues. Trimming took 1 base from V and 2 from J; bases not matched to a gene: 3. This CDR3 is CASSEGGDRAYNEQFF. In nucleotides, the CDR3 is TGTGCCAGCAGTGAAGGGGGGGACAGGGCCTACAATGAGCAGTTCTTC.

V gene TRBV7-2 combines with J gene TRBJ2-1; 7 bases are shared with TRBD2. The V segment lost 2 bases and the J segment 4 bases; nucleotides outside the gene matches: 8. The CDR3 extends over 16 amino acids. Looked up from germline, CDR1 is SGHTA and CDR2 is FQGNSA. In DNA, the CDR3 is TGTGCCAGCAGCTTAAGTGGGAGGGCCGGATACAATGAGCAGTTCTTC. Translated, it gives CASSLSGRAGYNEQFF.

The rearrangement links TRBV6-2 or TRBV6-3 to TRBJ2-7; 7 nucleotides agree with TRBD1. The germline V gene encodes CDR1 MNHEY and CDR2 SVGEGT. The V segment lost 2 bases and the J segment 3 bases; nucleotides outside the gene matches: 4. The CDR3 sequence is 14 residues long. The CDR3 DNA reads as TGTGCCAGCAGTTACCATGCAGGGGGCTACGAGCAGTACTTC. This encodes CASSYHAGGYEQYF.

This chain links TRBV19 with TRBJ1-5; TRBD1 aligns across 7 bases. Trimming took 9 bases from V and 5 from J; bases not matched to a gene: 13. This CDR3 has 15 amino acids. Per the germline V gene, CDR1 is LNHDA and CDR2 is SQIVND (reference sequence). The CDR3 bases are TGTGCCAGCAGTCCCGACACAGGGGCGGATCAGCCCCAGCATTTT. Protein sequence: CASSPDTGADQPQHF.

This chain links TRBV19 with TRBJ2-6; TRBD1 might be the D (5 bases). With 6 bases removed from V and 2 bases from J, the gap between germline ends came to 11 bases. Germline CDR1 LNHDA, CDR2 SQIVND (reference sequence). The CDR3 contains 15 residues. CDR3 DNA: TGTGCCAGTAGGACCCAGGGAACTGGGGCCAACGTCCTGACTTTC. Its protein product is CASRTQGTGANVLTF.

This clone has just a few counts. The chain uses TRBV6-5 and TRBJ2-7; D is perhaps TRBD1 (5 bases). Germline V gene sequence: CDR1 MNHEY, CDR2 SVGAGI. The CDR3 totals 13 residues. V gave up 6 bases and J gave up 1 base, with 10 bases separating them. The CDR3 is CASRGLVSYEQYF. The CDR3 bases are TGTGCCAGCAGGGGGCTCGTGTCCTACGAGCAGTACTTC.

The genes are TRBV28 and TRBJ1-5; D unclear. CDR3 length: 13 residues. The germline gives CDR1 MDHEN, CDR2 SYDVKM. The V end was cut by 6 bases, the J end by 3 bases, with 9 bases between. CDR3 nucleotide sequence: TGTGCCAGCAGCCTGGGCTACAATCAGCCCCAGCATTTT. It is translated as CASSLGYNQPQHF.

Turning to this clone: The junction and the germline gene differ at one end; a read error may be behind it. This chain links TRBV5-1 with TRBJ2-3, with 7 bases that match TRBD2. CDR3 length: 15 amino acids. Per the germline V gene, CDR1 is SGHRS and CDR2 is YFSETQ. CDR3 nucleotide sequence: TGTGCCAGCAGCATGGGCGGGAGTGGCACAGATACGCAGTATTTT. Translating it yields CASSMGGSGTDTQYF.

This clone appeared a few times. This chain connects TRBV2 to TRBJ1-6, with TRBD1 matching over 10 bases. V shed 4 bases and J 6 bases; nucleotides not matched to a gene: 3. Germline V gene lookup returns CDR1 SNHLY and CDR2 FYNNEI. The CDR3 length is 15 residues. The CDR3 spells CASSGQGAGNSPLHF. CDR3 nucleotide sequence: TGTGCCAGCAGTGGACAGGGGGCCGGTAATTCACCCCTCCACTTT. Using reference TRBV2 and TRBJ1-6 for the parts outside the CDR3, the full variable domain is EPEVTQTPSHQVTQMGQEVILRCVPISNHLYFYWYRQILGQKVEFLVSFYNNEISEKSEIFDDQFSVERPDGSNFTLKIRSTKLEDSAMYFCASSGQGAGNSPLHFGNGTRLTVT.

The CDR3 loop is CASSEARPGLDIQYF. The CDR3 DNA reads TGTGCCAGCAGTGAAGCGCGCCCGGGACTTGACATTCAGTACTTC. The rearrangement joins TRBV2 to TRBJ2-4, with D perhaps TRBD2 (6 bases). The ends were cut back, 0 bases at V and 8 bases at J, with 14 bases in the middle. CDR1 SNHLY and CDR2 FYNNEI come from the germline V gene. There are 15 residues in the CDR3. Filled out from reference TRBV2 and TRBJ2-4, the complete variable domain reads EPEVTQTPSHQVTQMGQEVILRCVPISNHLYFYWYRQILGQKVEFLVSFYNNEISEKSEIFDDQFSVERPDGSNFTLKIRSTKLEDSAMYFCASSEARPGLDIQYFGAGTRLSVL.

The rearrangement links TRBV7-2 to TRBJ1-2; a possible D gene is TRBD1 (5 bases). Trimming took off 2 bases at V and 6 bases at J, with 13 bases between the two ends. The V gene's germline CDR1 is SGHTA and CDR2 FQGNSA. There are 14 residues in the CDR3. CDR3 residues: CASSLMVQGNGYTF. The DNA of the CDR3 is TGTGCCAGCAGCTTAATGGTGCAGGGAAATGGCTACACCTTC.

The gene calls are TRBV29-1 and TRBJ2-1, with D unresolved. The CDR3 covers 14 residues. Germline V gives CDR1 SQVTM, CDR2 ANQGSEA. Trimming pared 1 base from V and 3 bases from J, leaving 10 bases between. The CDR3 is CSVEGPRVYNEQFF. As DNA, the CDR3 is TGCAGCGTTGAAGGTCCCCGGGTCTACAATGAGCAGTTCTTC.

The chain employs TRBV11-3 and TRBJ2-5; D gene ambiguous. Trimming left V 0 bases short and J 3 bases short, with 5 bases between. Germline V gene sequence: CDR1 SGHNT, CDR2 YENEEA. CDR3 length: 13 residues. CDR3 residues: CASSLDVEETQYF. The CDR3 DNA follows: TGTGCCAGCAGCTTAGATGTAGAAGAGACCCAGTACTTC.

The rearrangement links TRBV4-3 to TRBJ2-2, with 11 bases lining up with TRBD1. The V segment lost 0 bases and the J segment 9 bases; nucleotides outside the gene matches: 9. Germline assignment: CDR1 LGHNA and CDR2 YSLEER. The length of the CDR3 is 17 residues. CDR3 in DNA: TGCGCCAGCAGCCAAGAGTGGACAGGGGGCGCGAGCCGGGAGCTGTTTTTT. It yields the protein CASSQEWTGGASRELFF.

This rearrangement joins TRBV25-1 to TRBJ1-2; no definite D call. Per the germline V gene, CDR1 is MGHDK and CDR2 is SYGVNS. The CDR3 loop spans 16 amino acids. The V end was cut by 3 bases, the J end by 2 bases, with 16 bases between. As DNA, the CDR3 is TGTGCCAGCAGTGAGCTTTATGCGGCGACCAACTATGGCTACACCTTC. Translation gives CASSELYAATNYGYTF.

The rearrangement joins TRBV15 to TRBJ2-4; TRBD2 aligns across 10 bases. CDR1 LNHNV and CDR2 YYDKDF come from the germline V gene (reference sequence). V lost 0 bases, J lost 0 bases, and 14 bases stayed unmatched. The CDR3 is 21 amino acids. This CDR3 is CATSRDGWASGRPLAKNIQYF. The CDR3 DNA reads as TGTGCCACCAGCAGAGATGGTTGGGCTAGCGGGAGACCACTAGCCAAAAACATTCAGTACTTC. The variable domain in full, with the rest retrieved from reference TRBV15 and TRBJ2-4, is DAMVIQNPRYQVTQFGKPVTLSCSQTLNHNVMYWYQQKSSQAPKLLFHYYDKDFNNEADTPDNFQSRRPNTSFCFLDIRSPGLGDTAMYLCATSRDGWASGRPLAKNIQYFGAGTRLSVL.

In DNA form, the CDR3 reads TGTGCCAGCAGTGAGCCGGGACTAGCGGGAGTCAGGGGCTATGAGCAGTTCTTC. It codes for CASSEPGLAGVRGYEQFF. J is TRBJ2-1 and V is TRBV5-4; 14 nucleotides match TRBD2. Trimming cost V 5 bases and J 8 bases; bases outside gene matches: 15. Germline CDR1 reads SGHNT; CDR2 reads YYREEE (reference sequence). CDR3 length: 18 residues.

The chain links TRBV11-2 to TRBJ2-6, with D hard to call. CDR3 length equals 15 residues. In germline, CDR1 is SGHAT, CDR2 FQNNGV. V was pared by 0 bases and J by 2 bases, with 5 bases between. CDR3 region: CASSLDGAGANVLTF. The CDR3 nucleotides read TGTGCCAGCAGCTTAGATGGAGCTGGGGCCAACGTCCTGACTTTC. The whole variable domain, remainder taken from reference TRBV11-2 and TRBJ2-6, is EAGVAQSPRYKIIEKRQSVAFWCNPISGHATLYWYQQILGQGPKLLIQFQNNGVVDDSQLPKDRFSAERLKGVDSTLKIQPAKLEDSAVYLCASSLDGAGANVLTFGAGSRLTVL.

Notes on this clone: The junction and the germline gene differ at one end; a read error may be behind it. This chain's CDR3 is CATSRGRDPLNF. As DNA, the CDR3 is TGTGCCACCAGCAGGGGCCGGGATCCCCTCAACTTC. The rearrangement joins TRBV15 to TRBJ2-7, with D perhaps TRBD2 (5 bases). This CDR3 contains 12 residues. CDR1 LNHNV and CDR2 YYDKDF come from the germline V gene (reference sequence).

This clone was seen once. At one of its ends the junction is not consistent with the germline gene, which may arise from a read error. The rearrangement joins TRBV5-1 to TRBJ1-1; 11 bases align to TRBD1. Looked up from germline, CDR1 is SGHRS and CDR2 is YFSETQ. CDR3 length equals 13 residues. The CDR3 DNA follows: TGTGCCAACCTGGACAGGGGGCACACTGAAGCTTTCTTT. Encoded protein: CANLDRGHTEAFF.

The chain links TRBV7-7 to TRBJ2-1, with D tentatively TRBD1 (6 bases). The CDR3 length is 13 residues. Germline CDR1 SSHAT, CDR2 FNYEAQ (reference sequence). Trimming removed 2 bases from V and 8 bases from J, with 10 bases in between. The CDR3 DNA sequence: TGTGCCAGCAGCTTATATCAGGGGCATGAGCAGTTCTTC. Translation: CASSLYQGHEQFF.

The chain recombines TRBV19 with TRBJ2-1, with TRBD2 matching over 11 bases. V gave up 3 bases and J gave up 9 bases; unmatched junction bases: 10. Germline loops: CDR1 LNHDA, CDR2 SQIVND (reference sequence). CDR3 length: 16 residues. The CDR3 DNA reads TGTGCCAGTAGTATTAAGACTAGCGGGAAGTCGGGTGAGCAGTTCTTC. The encoded protein is CASSIKTSGKSGEQFF.

This clone was observed a single time. This chain links TRBV6-5 with TRBJ1-4; D is perhaps TRBD1 (5 bases). CDR1 is MNHEY and CDR2 is SVGAGI in the germline V gene. Trimming removed 0 bases from V and 8 bases from J, with 16 bases in between. CDR3 size: 16 residues. Here the CDR3 reads CASSYSMGGGYEKLFF. CDR3 nucleotide sequence: TGTGCCAGCAGTTACTCGATGGGGGGAGGATACGAAAAACTGTTTTTT.

The gene calls are TRBV5-5 and TRBJ2-1; weak D call: TRBD1 (6 bases). Deletions cut 6 bases from V and 8 bases from J, with 12 bases between. Looked up from germline, CDR1 is SGHKS and CDR2 is YYEKEE (reference sequence). The CDR3 is 12 residues long. CDR3 in DNA: TGTGCCAGCATATCCGGACAGTATGAGCAGTTCTTC. It yields the protein CASISGQYEQFF.

This clone was counted a few times. The J gene is TRBJ1-6, the V gene TRBV5-4, with a possible D match to TRBD1 (5 bases). Trimming took 4 bases from V and 3 from J, leaving 8 bases between them. Looked up from germline, CDR1 is SGHNT and CDR2 is YYREEE (reference sequence). The CDR3 length is 14 residues. Here the CDR3 reads CASSHDSYNSPLHF. The CDR3 nucleotides read TGTGCCAGCAGCCACGACAGCTATAATTCACCCCTCCACTTT.